Below, 27 T cell receptor beta chains from the same sample are listed, as sequenced in a study of Graves' ophthalmopathy and Graves' hyperthyroidism. CDR3 regions of TCR beta were amplified from RNA transcripts. HTBI primers served in a first-round RT-PCR, which a second-round multiplex PCR followed. In TCRdb, the multiplex PCR reads were re-called with MiXCR into one record per CDR3 protein. The data hold nearly 400,000 distinct CDR3 sequences, with 15% to 20% observed a single time. The sample comprised peripheral blood. Receptor source: a woman aged 18-29 years with Graves' ophthalmopathy.

The genes are TRBV6-1 and TRBJ2-7, with a weak D call TRBD1 (5 bases). The CDR3 spans 12 residues. V was shortened by 7 bases and J by 4 bases, with 11 bases between the two germline ends. Germline V gives CDR1 MNHNS, CDR2 SASEGT. The CDR3 region has the DNA TGTGCCAGCACAGAAAGGGGTTACGAGCAGTACTTC. It is translated as CASTERGYEQYF.

This clonotype was counted at least ten times. This chain connects TRBV5-8 to TRBJ2-4, with TRBD1 identical over 8 bases. The CDR3 runs 14 residues. Germline CDR1 SGHTS, CDR2 YDEGEE. The trim removed 0 bases at V and 7 bases at J, leaving 3 bases unmatched. CDR3 loop: CASSLGQGLNIQYF. The CDR3 DNA follows: TGTGCCAGCAGCTTGGGACAGGGGCTCAACATTCAGTACTTC.

This clonotype appeared many times. V is TRBV30 and J is TRBJ1-5; D is perhaps TRBD1 (6 bases). The CDR3 loop spans 13 amino acids. Germline V gene sequence: CDR1 GTSNPN, CDR2 SVGIG (reference sequence). V lost 1 base to trimming and J lost 4 bases, with 8 bases between them. The CDR3 loop is CAWSDRDNQPQHF. CDR3 DNA: TGTGCCTGGAGTGACAGGGATAATCAGCCCCAGCATTTT.

This clonotype was seen ten or more times. V gene TRBV11-2 combines with J gene TRBJ1-1; D uncertain. The CDR3 runs to 14 residues. V lost 2 bases to trimming and J lost 6 bases, with 13 bases between them. Germline V gene data show CDR1 as SGHAT and CDR2 as FQNNGV. CDR3 amino acids: CASSLIGGWAEAFF. The CDR3 DNA is TGTGCCAGCAGCTTAATAGGAGGGTGGGCTGAAGCTTTCTTT.

This clonotype was seen repeatedly, ten times or more. This sequence joins TRBV7-8 and TRBJ2-7, with TRBD2 matching over 11 bases. Germline V gene sequence: CDR1 SGHVS, CDR2 FQNEAQ. V dropped 5 bases and J dropped 7; count of bases not matched to a gene: 13. The CDR3 consists of 16 residues. DNA for the CDR3: TGTGCCAGCAGCCAGCCGATGGGACTAGCGGAATATGAGCAGTACTTC. Residues: CASSQPMGLAEYEQYF.

This clonotype occurred many times. V usage is TRBV30 and J usage is TRBJ1-2, with D unresolved. CDR3 length: 12 residues. Germline CDR1 is GTSNPN and CDR2 is SVGIG (reference sequence). Trimming cost V 0 bases and J 8 bases, with 10 bases left between them. CDR3 in DNA: TGTGCCTGGAGTGTAACCGGGGAAGGCTACACCTTC. As protein: CAWSVTGEGYTF.

The sample holds many counts of this clonotype. The chain employs TRBV11-2 and TRBJ2-7; D remains unclear. The V end lost 5 bases, the J end lost 1 base, and 21 bases lay between the germline ends. Germline CDR1 is SGHAT and CDR2 is FQNNGV. CDR3 length: 17 residues. CDR3 coding DNA: TGTGCCAGCAGCATACCCCCCTTCAGGCCCGATTCCTACGAGCAGTACTTC. Amino acids: CASSIPPFRPDSYEQYF.

This clonotype was seen many times. CDR3 nucleotides: TGTGCCAGCAGCTTAGGTCGGACTAGCGGGGGCTCCTACGAGCAGTACTTC. Amino acid sequence: CASSLGRTSGGSYEQYF. This chain uses TRBV11-2 with TRBJ2-7; 13 positions match TRBD2. The CDR3 length is 17 residues. Germline V gives CDR1 SGHAT, CDR2 FQNNGV. With V trimmed by 1 base and J by 0 bases, 3 bases remained unmatched.

This clonotype occurred many times. The chain carries TRBV11-2 and TRBJ2-5; D assignment may be TRBD1 or TRBD2 (6 bases each). Germline CDR1 and CDR2: SGHAT and FQNNGV. V lost 5 bases to trimming and J lost 9 bases, with 19 bases between them. The CDR3 spans 14 residues. The CDR3 DNA follows: TGTGCCAGCAGCACTCCCGGGGGCCCGGGGGCCCAGTACTTC. Residues: CASSTPGGPGAQYF.

This sequence joins TRBV27 and TRBJ2-7; 11 bases are shared with TRBD1. Unmatched junction bases numbered 6, after V lost 6 bases and J lost 5 bases. This CDR3 is 14 amino acids long. Germline CDR1 MNHEY, CDR2 SMNVEV (reference sequence). The CDR3: CASSRRTGGNEQYF. CDR3 DNA sequence: TGTGCCAGCAGCAGGAGGACAGGGGGCAACGAGCAGTACTTC.

The sample holds a few counts of this clonotype. The chain is built from TRBV12-3 or TRBV12-4 and TRBJ1-5; possible D gene TRBD1, 5 bases. V gave up 5 bases and J gave up 6 bases, with 8 bases separating them. CDR3 size: 12 residues. CDR3 loop: CASSAGIQPQHF. The CDR3 region has the DNA TGTGCCAGCAGTGCAGGGATTCAGCCCCAGCATTTT.

This clonotype was observed at least ten times. The chain recombines TRBV7-2 with TRBJ1-1; 7 bases fit TRBD1. This CDR3 is 16 amino acids long. V lost 0 bases, J lost 11 bases, and 15 bases stayed unmatched. CDR1 and CDR2 (germline): SGHTA, FQGNSA. The CDR3 sequence: CASSLALGTEAPGAFF. As DNA, the CDR3 is TGTGCCAGCAGCTTAGCCCTCGGGACAGAGGCCCCTGGGGCTTTCTTT.

The sample holds many counts of this clonotype. This chain links TRBV28 with TRBJ1-1; D gene uncertain. From germline, CDR1 is MDHEN and CDR2 SYDVKM. V lost 5 bases and J lost 7, with 14 bases in between. There are 13 residues in the CDR3. CDR3 amino acids: CASSRRFGVEAFF. CDR3 bases: TGTGCCAGCAGTAGGCGTTTCGGGGTTGAAGCTTTCTTT.

The V gene is TRBV9, the J gene TRBJ2-7, with 11 nucleotides matching TRBD2. CDR1 SGDLS and CDR2 YYNGEE come from the germline V gene. The CDR3 covers 16 residues. V lost 3 bases to trimming and J lost 5 bases; unmatched junction nucleotides: 10. The CDR3 loop reads CASSGRQTSGRDEQYF. The DNA of the CDR3 is TGTGCCAGCAGCGGGAGGCAAACTAGCGGGAGAGACGAGCAGTACTTC.

This clonotype was picked up many times. The rearrangement joins TRBV11-2 to TRBJ1-5, with D uncertain. Trimming left V 5 bases short and J 4 bases short, with 15 bases between. Germline assignment: CDR1 SGHAT and CDR2 FQNNGV. This CDR3 spans 15 amino acids. The CDR3 DNA is TGTGCCAGCAGCCGCGCTCCGACGGGGAATCAGCCCCAGCATTTT. It codes for CASSRAPTGNQPQHF.

The sample holds many counts of this clonotype. This chain's CDR3 is CASSSLWHREGETQYF. The CDR3 nucleotides read TGTGCCAGCAGCTCCCTCTGGCACAGGGAAGGAGAGACCCAGTACTTC. The chain carries TRBV11-1 and TRBJ2-5; TRBD1 might be the D (6 bases). V lost 4 bases to trimming and J lost 4 bases, with 19 bases between them. The CDR3 covers 16 residues. Germline V gene data show CDR1 as SGHAT and CDR2 as FQDESV (reference sequence).

V gene TRBV6-1 combines with J gene TRBJ1-2; no reliable D call. CDR3 length: 16 residues. Trimming removed 3 bases from V and 3 bases from J, with 17 bases in between. CDR1 MNHNS and CDR2 SASEGT come from the germline V gene. This CDR3 is CASSEAVYPLYYGYTF. The CDR3, as DNA: TGTGCCAGCAGTGAGGCAGTGTACCCGTTATACTATGGCTACACCTTC.

This clonotype was counted many times. The V call is TRBV20-1, the J call TRBJ2-5; D gene uncertain. Germline V CDR1 and CDR2: DFQATT, SNEGSKA (reference sequence). Trimming took off 2 bases at V and 6 bases at J, with 7 bases between the two ends. The CDR3 has 11 amino acids. The CDR3 DNA reads as TGCAGTGCTAGATCTCCGAAGACCCAGTACTTC. This gives the protein CSARSPKTQYF.

This clonotype has at least ten counts. The chain employs TRBV2 and TRBJ2-7; the D is unclear. The CDR3 contains 13 residues. Germline V lookup: CDR1 SNHLY, CDR2 FYNNEI. Trimming took 2 bases from V and 1 from J, leaving 6 bases between them. CDR3 loop: CASSESLSYEQYF. CDR3 DNA sequence: TGTGCCAGCAGTGAAAGTCTATCCTACGAGCAGTACTTC.

This clonotype was recorded many times. The CDR3 DNA follows: TGTGCCAGCAGACCCGGACAGCCCGGCAATCAGCCCCAGCATTTT. Amino acid sequence: CASRPGQPGNQPQHF. This chain joins TRBV12-3 or TRBV12-4 and TRBJ1-5; D is possibly TRBD1 (6 bases). CDR3 length: 15 residues. The ends were cut back, 6 bases at V and 2 bases at J, with 14 bases in the middle.

The rearrangement links TRBV27 to TRBJ2-7; TRBD2 aligns across 14 bases. J lost 4 bases, V lost 2 bases, and 10 bases had no gene match. CDR1 is MNHEY, CDR2 SMNVEV, per germline (reference sequence). The CDR3 is made up of 18 amino acids. In DNA, the CDR3 is TGTGCCAGCAGTTTAAGGGGACTAGCGGGAGAGAGGTCTTACGAGCAGTACTTC. This gives the protein CASSLRGLAGERSYEQYF.

This clonotype was counted ten times or more. V usage is TRBV15 and J usage is TRBJ1-2, with a tentative D call TRBD1 (5 bases). Germline V lookup: CDR1 LNHNV, CDR2 YYDKDF (reference sequence). This CDR3 contains 14 residues. V was trimmed by 0 bases and J by 4 bases, leaving 9 bases between them. Here the CDR3 reads CATSRDRGSYGYTF. CDR3 sequence (DNA): TGTGCCACCAGCAGAGATAGGGGCAGCTATGGCTACACCTTC.

This clonotype has ten or more counts. V is TRBV11-2 and J is TRBJ1-1; D is perhaps TRBD1 (5 bases). This CDR3 contains 15 residues. Trimming stripped 3 bases from V and 3 bases from J, with 14 bases between. Germline CDR1 and CDR2: SGHAT and FQNNGV. CDR3 region: CASSFNRIRDTEAFF. The CDR3, as DNA: TGTGCCAGCAGCTTTAACAGGATTCGGGACACTGAAGCTTTCTTT.

This chain connects TRBV24-1 to TRBJ2-5; no reliable D call. The germline gives CDR1 KGHDR, CDR2 SFDVKD. This CDR3 is 12 amino acids long. Trimming stripped 8 bases from V and 3 bases from J, with 9 bases between. The CDR3 DNA reads as TGTGCCACCACTGGAAACAAAGAGACCCAGTACTTC. Translating gives CATTGNKETQYF.

The chain carries TRBV10-2 and TRBJ1-2; D possibly corresponds to TRBD1 (6 bases). The CDR3 is made up of 14 amino acids. Per germline, CDR1 WSHSY and CDR2 SAAADI. With 5 bases removed from V and 0 bases from J, the gap between germline ends came to 10 bases. CDR3 sequence (DNA): TGCGCCAGCAGTCGCGGGACAACTAACTATGGCTACACCTTC. Its protein is CASSRGTTNYGYTF.

CDR3 region: CASSLPTGDPYEQYF. The CDR3 nucleotides are TGTGCCAGCAGCTTGCCGACAGGGGACCCCTACGAGCAGTACTTC. The chain carries TRBV7-9 and TRBJ2-7, with 8 bases matching TRBD1. After removal of 3 bases from V and 2 bases from J, the junction contained 6 bases not matched to a gene. Per germline, CDR1 SEHNR and CDR2 FQNEAQ (reference sequence). This CDR3 is 15 amino acids long.

V is TRBV6-2 or TRBV6-3 and J is TRBJ1-2, with D perhaps matching TRBD1 (6 bases). The germline V and J ends were trimmed by 5 bases and 4 bases, with 17 bases remaining between them. This CDR3 spans 15 amino acids. Germline V gene lookup returns CDR1 MNHEY and CDR2 SVGEGT. This CDR3 is CASSRSGTTSYGYTF. The CDR3 bases are TGTGCCAGCAGTCGATCCGGGACAACTTCCTATGGCTACACCTTC.